This entry features one TCR beta chain sequence. Its antigen is still unknown. This sample was included in a study of identical twins. Study results and caveats: It was cross-sectional statistical analysis, not following the same donors, that the conclusions relied on. Out-of-frame sharing of TCR alpha in monozygotic twins was underestimated by models. Abundant cord blood beta clonotypes carried fewer insertions; memory repertoires showed none.

A universal primer site came from template switching; cDNA carried unique molecular identifiers. TCRdb re-analysed the 5' RACE reads in MiXCR, keeping a single row per CDR3 protein. Of a few hundred thousand distinct CDR3 sequences in the sample, roughly 18% were seen once. Trimming removed 6 bases at V and 6 bases at J, with 17 bases between. The CDR3 has 14 amino acids. The chain combines TRBV12-3 or TRBV12-4 with TRBJ1-1; no clear D. The sample consisted of naive T cells sorted from blood. This receptor was obtained from a man between 45 and 60 years old in good health. The DNA for the CDR3 is TGTGCCAGCAGACATAAGACGGGTTTTGCTGAAGCTTTCTTT. It yields the protein CASRHKTGFAEAFF.